Listed below are T cell receptor beta chains from one sample, sequenced in a study of PD-L1 blockade in urothelial cancer. Using immunoSEQ multiplex PCR, the repertoire was profiled, and TCRdb retains in-frame clones only, with some absent. The repertoire has about 38,000 clones, over 70% of them found once; the top ten carry about 16%. This material consisted of PBMCs, taken around atezolizumab (anti-PD-L1) treatment. Receptor source: a man in his 60s with urothelial cancer. CDR3s include the opening cysteine and the closing phenylalanine or tryptophan. A D gene is named only where the DNA matches it firmly. Size values are once, few and many counts, or a class for expanded clones, and some rows have none.

clone size: few; D gene: -; V gene: TRBV10-3; J gene: TRBJ2-7; CDR3 DNA: TGTGCCATCAGTGATCAGACCTACGAGCAGTACTTC; CDR3 protein: CAISDQTYEQYF
clone size: once; D gene: -; V gene: TRBV10-3; J gene: TRBJ2-1; CDR3 DNA: TGTGCCATCTCCTGGACAGAGCCTAGCAATGAGCAGTTCTTC; CDR3 protein: CAISWTEPSNEQFF
clone size: -; D gene: TRBD1; V gene: TRBV29-1; J gene: TRBJ1-1; CDR3 DNA: TGCAGCGTTGCAACAGGGGGAATGAACACTGAAGCTTTCTTT; CDR3 protein: CSVATGGMNTEAFF
clone size: -; D gene: -; V gene: TRBV7-8; J gene: TRBJ2-3; CDR3 DNA: TGTGCCAGCAGCTTAGCCCCTAGTGGGGCCACAGATACGCAGTATTTT; CDR3 protein: CASSLAPSGATDTQYF
clone size: -; D gene: TRBD1; V gene: TRBV28; J gene: TRBJ2-4; CDR3 DNA: TGTGCCAGCAGTCCGAGTGACAGGGGCAAAAACATTCAGTACTTC; CDR3 protein: CASSPSDRGKNIQYF
clone size: -; D gene: -; V gene: TRBV28; J gene: TRBJ1-4; CDR3 DNA: TGTGCCAGCAGCCCAGTCGCAACTAATGAAAAACTGTTTTTT; CDR3 protein: CASSPVATNEKLFF
clone size: -; D gene: TRBD1; V gene: TRBV7-2; J gene: TRBJ2-2; CDR3 DNA: TGTGCCAGCAGATCCCAGGGGGCGCATACCGGGGAGCTGTTTTTT; CDR3 protein: CASRSQGAHTGELFF
clone size: -; D gene: -; V gene: TRBV5-1; J gene: TRBJ1-1; CDR3 DNA: TGCGCCAGCAGCTTGGAGGCAGGGATGAACACTGAAGCTTTCTTT; CDR3 protein: CASSLEAGMNTEAFF
clone size: -; D gene: TRBD1; V gene: TRBV5-1; J gene: TRBJ2-6; CDR3 DNA: TGCGCCAGCAGCCCAGACAGGGGGCGGTCTGGGGCCAACGTCCTGACTTTC; CDR3 protein: CASSPDRGRSGANVLTF
clone size: -; D gene: TRBD2; V gene: TRBV5-1; J gene: TRBJ2-5; CDR3 DNA: TGCGCCAGCAGCTTGGTAGCGGGGGGGCTAGAGACCCAGTACTTC; CDR3 protein: CASSLVAGGLETQYF
clone size: -; D gene: -; V gene: TRBV28; J gene: TRBJ2-7; CDR3 DNA: TGTGCCAGCAGGCCAGACAGTACCTACGAGCAGTACTTC; CDR3 protein: CASRPDSTYEQYF
clone size: -; D gene: -; V gene: TRBV19; J gene: TRBJ2-7; CDR3 DNA: TGTGCCAGTATTGGTGCCGCTAGTGGAGCCTACGAGCAGTACTTC; CDR3 protein: CASIGAASGAYEQYF
clone size: -; D gene: -; V gene: TRBV6-1; J gene: TRBJ1-1; CDR3 DNA: TGTGCCAGCCAGATGGGGGGGGGAGTAGACACTGAAGCTTTCTTT; CDR3 protein: CASQMGGGVDTEAFF
clone size: -; D gene: TRBD1; V gene: TRBV5-4; J gene: TRBJ1-2; CDR3 DNA: TGTGCCAGCAGCCCGACAGGGAATGGCTACACCTTC; CDR3 protein: CASSPTGNGYTF
clone size: -; D gene: TRBD1; V gene: TRBV4-1; J gene: TRBJ1-6; CDR3 DNA: TGCGCCAGCAGCCAAGGGGGACAGCGAAATTCACCCCTCCACTTT; CDR3 protein: CASSQGGQRNSPLHF